Listed below are T cell receptor beta chains from one sample, sequenced in a study of blood T cell repertoires in COVID-19. Profiling relied on immunoSEQ multiplex PCR, and the TCRdb table lists in-frame clones only, not all of them. The table has 200,000 to 250,000 clones, under 85% seen once. The specimen was peripheral blood. The receptors originated from a woman of 80 years or more with COVID-19, enrolled during active disease. Each CDR3 is given with its conserved first and last residue. D genes are given only for firm matches. Clone size appears in some rows only: once, few, many, or a class for an expanded clone.

clone size,V gene,D gene,J gene,CDR3 protein,CDR3 DNA
few,TRBV18,TRBD2,TRBJ2-7,CASSLGLAGGYEQYF,TGTGCCAGCTCACTTGGACTAGCGGGGGGCTACGAGCAGTACTTC
-,TRBV5-1,TRBD1,TRBJ2-3,CASSLGGQESDTQYF,TGCGCCAGCAGCTTGGGGGGACAGGAGTCAGATACGCAGTATTTT
-,TRBV18,-,TRBJ2-4,CASSPDRYKNIQYF,TGTGCCAGCTCACCCGACAGGTACAAAAACATTCAGTACTTC
-,TRBV18,-,TRBJ1-3,CASSPPRSGSPSGNTIYF,TGTGCCAGCTCACCACCGCGGAGTGGCAGTCCCTCTGGAAACACCATATATTTT
-,TRBV29-1,-,TRBJ2-3,CSVAISTDTQYF,TGCAGCGTTGCTATCAGCACAGATACGCAGTATTTT
-,TRBV28,-,TRBJ2-7,CASSLGRSYEQYF,TGTGCCAGCAGTTTGGGCAGGTCCTACGAGCAGTACTTC
-,TRBV5-4,-,TRBJ2-7,CASSLVRGIRFEQYF,TGTGCCAGCAGCTTGGTACGCGGGATTCGGTTCGAGCAGTACTTC
few,TRBV18,-,TRBJ1-6,CASSPLPSSSYNSPLHF,TGTGCCAGCTCACCACTTCCGAGTAGCTCCTATAATTCACCCCTCCACTTT
-,TRBV27,TRBD1,TRBJ1-5,CASSLTGGFQPQHF,TGTGCCAGCAGTTTGACAGGGGGCTTTCAGCCCCAGCATTTT
-,TRBV10-3,-,TRBJ1-3,CAISPAGNTIYF,TGTGCCATCAGTCCCGCTGGAAACACCATATATTTT
-,TRBV19,-,TRBJ2-2,CAVSIGGTNTGELFF,TGTGCCGTATCTATTGGGGGGACGAACACCGGGGAGCTGTTTTTT
-,TRBV29-1,-,TRBJ1-2,CSVEEFQAPYGYTF,TGCAGCGTTGAAGAATTCCAGGCCCCCTATGGCTACACCTTC
-,TRBV29-1,TRBD1,TRBJ2-2,CSAGGQTNTGELFF,TGCAGCGCAGGGGGACAGACGAACACCGGGGAGCTGTTTTTT
-,TRBV28,-,TRBJ2-7,CANRAGTYEQYF,TGTGCCAACCGAGCAGGGACCTACGAGCAGTACTTC
once,TRBV15,-,TRBJ1-1,CATLLEAFF,TGTGCCACCCTCCTTGAAGCTTTCTTT
-,TRBV11-2,TRBD2,TRBJ2-5,CASSLGALAGEVGTQYF,TGTGCCAGCAGCTTAGGTGCACTAGCGGGGGAAGTAGGGACCCAGTACTTC
few,TRBV6-6,TRBD1,TRBJ2-7,CASSYPGQATYEQYF,TGTGCCAGCAGTTACCCCGGACAGGCAACCTACGAGCAGTACTTC
-,TRBV19,TRBD1,TRBJ2-6,CASSVPLTGVSGANVLTF,TGTGCCAGTAGTGTGCCCCTGACAGGGGTCTCTGGGGCCAACGTCCTGACTTTC
-,TRBV2,TRBD1,TRBJ2-7,CASSLQGTNSYEQYF,TGTGCCAGCAGTCTACAGGGGACCAACTCCTACGAGCAGTACTTC
-,TRBV5-6,-,TRBJ1-3,CASSRRLTGGSGNTIYF,TGTGCCAGCAGCCGCCGCCTGACAGGCGGCTCTGGAAACACCATATATTTT
-,TRBV5-6,-,TRBJ2-1,CASNDLGGGTPYNEQFF,TGTGCCAGCAACGACTTAGGAGGAGGGACCCCCTACAATGAGCAGTTCTTC
-,TRBV4-2,TRBD2,TRBJ2-1,CASSHRTSGAAGNEQFF,TGTGCCAGCAGCCACCGGACTAGCGGGGCCGCTGGGAATGAGCAGTTCTTC
few,TRBV18,-,TRBJ1-1,CASSTAPGDTEAFF,TGTGCCAGCTCAACCGCACCAGGGGACACTGAAGCTTTCTTT
-,TRBV18,TRBD1,TRBJ2-7,CASSPGGQGGIITSF,TGTGCCAGCTCACCGGGAGGACAGGGTGGGATTATTACGAGCTTC
-,TRBV6-5,-,TRBJ2-1,CASSYSGPGNEQFF,TGTGCCAGCAGTTACTCGGGCCCGGGGAATGAGCAGTTCTTC
-,TRBV7-9,-,TRBJ2-5,CASTLGTERETQYF,TGTGCCAGCACCCTAGGGACTGAAAGGGAGACCCAGTACTTC
-,TRBV3-1/TRBV3-2,TRBD1,TRBJ2-1,CASSHLSTGATSTEQFF,TGTGCCAGCAGCCACCTATCGACAGGGGCGACCTCCACTGAGCAGTTCTTC
-,TRBV6-6,-,TRBJ1-1,CASSYGQTYNTEAFF,TGTGCCAGCAGTTACGGACAGACGTACAACACTGAAGCTTTCTTT
-,TRBV2,TRBD1,TRBJ1-2,CASNQDRDYGYTF,TGTGCCAGCAATCAAGACAGGGACTATGGCTACACCTTC
-,TRBV3-1/TRBV3-2,-,TRBJ2-1,CASSQDAGGSSSYNEQFF,TGTGCCAGCAGCCAAGATGCGGGCGGATCAAGCTCCTACAATGAGCAGTTCTTC
-,TRBV2,TRBD1,TRBJ1-2,CASSRTGSNYGYTF,TGTGCCAGCAGCCGGACAGGATCCAACTATGGCTACACCTTC
-,TRBV11-2,TRBD2,TRBJ2-7,CASSPGGGTSYEQYF,TGTGCCAGCAGCCCGGGCGGGGGGACCTCCTACGAGCAGTACTTC
-,TRBV3-1/TRBV3-2,TRBD1,TRBJ1-2,CASSPRGQGARGYTF,TGTGCCAGCAGCCCCAGAGGGCAGGGGGCGCGCGGCTACACCTTC
once,TRBV28,-,TRBJ1-3,CASSFQGSSGNTIYF,TGTGCCAGCAGTTTTCAGGGGAGCTCTGGAAACACCATATATTTT
once,TRBV9,TRBD1,TRBJ1-2,CASNRDRGQGDYGYTF,TGTGCCAGCAACCGGGACAGGGGGCAGGGCGACTATGGCTACACCTTC
-,TRBV19,-,TRBJ2-1,CASSIGSDGVFEQFF,TGTGCCAGTAGTATAGGTTCGGATGGAGTATTCGAGCAGTTCTTC
-,TRBV11-2,-,TRBJ2-1,CASSSQRRSYNEQFF,TGTGCCAGCAGCTCACAGCGGAGATCCTACAATGAGCAGTTCTTC